This passage covers 15 T cell receptor beta chains from one sample sequenced in a study of blood T cell repertoires in COVID-19. TCRdb keeps only in-frame clones here, not all; method: immunoSEQ multiplex PCR. Counted here are almost 350,000 clones, around 90% occurring once; the ten biggest clones make up 3.5% to 4%. Specimen: peripheral blood. These receptor sequences come from a woman aged 60-75 years with COVID-19, enrolled during active disease.

Comment on this clone: Other DNA sequences in this sample translate to the same CDR3. This chain links TRBV7-3 with TRBJ1-1; D gene ambiguous. Germline V gene data show CDR1 as SGHTA and CDR2 as FQGTGA. This CDR3 has 13 amino acids. Trimming cost V 2 bases and J 1 base, with 5 bases left between them. The CDR3 loop is CASSLDSNTEAFF. The CDR3 coding sequence is TGTGCCAGCAGCTTAGACTCGAACACTGAAGCTTTCTTT.

The chain employs TRBV4-2 and TRBJ2-7, with 13 bases aligning to TRBD2. In germline, CDR1 is LGHNA, CDR2 YNFKEQ. J lost 2 bases, V lost 0 bases, and 1 base had no gene match. The CDR3 has 16 residues. CDR3 sequence (DNA): TGTGCCAGCAGCCAAGAGGGGACTAGCGGGGCCTACGAGCAGTACTTC. Its protein is CASSQEGTSGAYEQYF.

V usage is TRBV4-1 and J usage is TRBJ1-2; 8 bases line up with TRBD1. CDR3 length: 15 amino acids. Germline trimming cut 0 bases from V and 6 bases from J; bases unmatched to any gene: 6. Germline V lookup: CDR1 MGHRA, CDR2 YSYEKL. Written as DNA, the CDR3 is TGCGCCAGCAGCCAAGACAGGGGGCGAAGGAATGGCTACACCTTC. Translated, it gives CASSQDRGRRNGYTF.

The CDR3 protein is CASRRGGSSYNEQFF. CDR3 sequence (DNA): TGTGCCAGCAGGCGTGGGGGGAGCTCCTACAATGAGCAGTTCTTC. The V and J genes are TRBV6-5 and TRBJ2-1; D perhaps matches TRBD2 (6 bases). This CDR3 has 15 amino acids. CDR1 is MNHEY and CDR2 is SVGAGI in the germline V gene. With 6 bases removed from V and 0 bases from J, the gap between germline ends came to 12 bases.

The chain recombines TRBV19 with TRBJ2-5; the D is unclear. Germline lookup yields CDR1 LNHDA and CDR2 SQIVND (reference sequence). This CDR3 has 15 residues. Trimming removed 2 bases at V and 4 bases at J, with 14 bases between. CDR3 residues: CASSITRTRGETQYF. CDR3 in DNA: TGTGCCAGTAGTATAACCAGAACTCGAGGAGAGACCCAGTACTTC.

The V gene is TRBV5-1, the J gene TRBJ2-7; the D gene is possibly TRBD1 (5 bases). Germline V gene lookup returns CDR1 SGHRS and CDR2 YFSETQ. Trimming cost V 4 bases and J 1 base, with 12 bases left between them. This CDR3 has 14 residues. The CDR3 sequence is CASSPGGASYEQYF. As DNA, the CDR3 is TGCGCCAGCAGCCCGGGTGGGGCGTCCTACGAGCAGTACTTC.

J is TRBJ2-1 and V is TRBV15, with 7 nucleotides matching TRBD2. V gave up 0 bases and J gave up 10 bases; unmatched junction bases: 9. CDR1 is LNHNV and CDR2 is YYDKDF in the germline V gene (reference sequence). The CDR3 has 15 residues. The CDR3 is CATSRDGTTAEEQFF. The CDR3 DNA is TGTGCCACCAGCAGAGACGGGACTACCGCTGAGGAGCAGTTCTTC.

The chain links TRBV28 to TRBJ1-5, with 8 positions matching TRBD1. V lost 5 bases to trimming and J lost 0 bases; unmatched junction nucleotides: 18. The CDR3 extends over 20 amino acids. Germline CDR1 MDHEN, CDR2 SYDVKM. In DNA form, the CDR3 reads TGTGCCAGCAGTCCCCATCAGACAGGGGCCTACCTGTATAGCAATCAGCCCCAGCATTTT. Protein sequence: CASSPHQTGAYLYSNQPQHF.

The chain links TRBV7-9 to TRBJ1-2; a weak D match, TRBD1 (5 bases). Germline V gene data show CDR1 as SEHNR and CDR2 as FQNEAQ (reference sequence). The CDR3 length is 12 residues. V gave up 5 bases and J gave up 8 bases, with 12 bases separating them. CDR3 protein: CASSRGKGGYTF. DNA of the CDR3: TGTGCCAGCAGCCGGGGGAAAGGAGGCTACACCTTC.

The CDR3, as DNA: TGCAGTTGTGGGACTCTCGAAGCTTTCTTT. Encoded protein: CSCGTLEAFF. The chain carries TRBV20-1 and TRBJ1-1; weak D call: TRBD1 (5 bases). The CDR3 covers 10 residues. Germline-derived CDR1 and CDR2 are DFQATT and SNEGSKA (reference sequence). Trimming removed 8 bases at V and 8 bases at J, with 12 bases between.

The chain has TRBV18 and TRBJ1-6; D gene uncertain. Trimming stripped 3 bases from V and 7 bases from J, with 13 bases between. CDR3 length: 15 residues. Germline assignment: CDR1 KGHSH and CDR2 LQKENI. The CDR3 DNA reads as TGTGCCAGCTCACCCCTCGGAGTCAAAAATTCACCCCTCCACTTT. Its protein product is CASSPLGVKNSPLHF.

This rearrangement joins TRBV5-1 to TRBJ2-5, with TRBD2 matching over 12 bases. With 0 bases clipped from V and 1 base from J, the junction kept 4 bases outside the gene matches. The CDR3 spans 17 residues. Germline CDR1 SGHRS, CDR2 YFSETQ. Here the CDR3 reads CASSLASGGVSQETQYF. The CDR3 DNA reads TGCGCCAGCAGCTTGGCTAGCGGGGGGGTGTCCCAAGAGACCCAGTACTTC.

This rearrangement joins TRBV9 to TRBJ1-2; no firm D call. Germline V CDR1 and CDR2: SGDLS, YYNGEE. The CDR3 contains 12 residues. Trimming stripped 5 bases from V and 1 base from J, with 6 bases between. The CDR3 region is CASSAGNYGYTF. CDR3 DNA: TGTGCCAGCAGTGCGGGTAACTATGGCTACACCTTC. Supplemented by reference TRBV9 and TRBJ1-2, the full variable domain reads DSGVTQTPKHLITATGQRVTLRCSPRSGDLSVYWYQQSLDQGLQFLIQYYNGEERAKGNILERFSAQQFPDLHSELNLSSLELGDSALYFCASSAGNYGYTFGSGTRLTVV.

The chain carries TRBV19 and TRBJ1-2, with 9 bases identical to TRBD1. CDR3 size: 15 residues. The germline V gene encodes CDR1 LNHDA and CDR2 SQIVND (reference sequence). V was clipped by 10 bases and J by 4 bases; unmatched bases: 13. For the CDR3, the DNA is TGTGCCACCGGGGACAGGGTAGGTGTGGCCTATGGCTACACCTTC. It codes for CATGDRVGVAYGYTF.

CDR3 DNA: TGTGCCAGCAGCTCGGGCTTCGGGGGTTCACCCCTCCACTTT. Its translation: CASSSGFGGSPLHF. V and J are TRBV7-9 and TRBJ1-6, with D possibly being TRBD1 (5 bases). Germline V gene lookup returns CDR1 SEHNR and CDR2 FQNEAQ (reference sequence). V was clipped by 4 bases and J by 9 bases, with 13 bases between them. The length of the CDR3 is 14 residues.